This TCR beta chain was obtained from a study of blood T cell repertoires in COVID-19. For the study at large: PBMCs, B-cell-depleted T cells, or T cells were the source of the cDNA or gDNA that made up the material.

Per the original methods: By means of reference gene primer amplification, nucleated cell counts were estimated. Assay: immunoSEQ multiplex PCR; the TCRdb copy retains only in-frame clones and omits some. From that table come the V and J calls and clone size; the DNA was used to work out D and trimming. The table has about 400,000 clones, more than 75% seen once. V was clipped by 2 bases and J by 2 bases, with 13 bases between them. Germline assignment: CDR1 MDHEN and CDR2 SYDVKM. There are 15 residues in the CDR3. Sequenced sample: PBMCs or T cells enriched from blood (not recorded which). This sequence joins TRBV28 and TRBJ2-7; D is possibly TRBD2 (6 bases). This receptor was taken from a man aged 40-49 years in a cohort exposed to, infected with or recovered from COVID-19 (not recorded which). This CDR3 is CASSLRRDFTYEQYF. The CDR3 DNA sequence: TGTGCCAGCAGTTTAAGACGGGACTTTACCTACGAGCAGTACTTC. The full variable domain, completed using reference TRBV28 and TRBJ2-7, is DVKVTQSSRYLVKRTGEKVFLECVQDMDHENMFWYRQDPGLGLRLIYFSYDVKMKEKGDIPEGYSVSREKKERFSLILESASTNQTSMYLCASSLRRDFTYEQYFGPGTRLTVT.